These T cell receptor beta chains were read from a single sample in a study of vaccination and CD4 T cells after COVID-19. One entry per CDR3 protein results from TCRdb running MiXCR on the PCR reads. The sample includes some 22,000 distinct CDR3 sequences, around 68% of them seen just once. Their specific antigens are unknown. The starting material was CD4+ T cells from blood, cultured in vitro, obtained before SARS-CoV-2 vaccination. These receptors all stem from a human donor who received a COVID-19 vaccine. Each CDR3 is given with its conserved first and last residue. Clone size is given for some rows only: seen once, a few or many times, or a class if the clone is expanded.

V gene	J gene	clone size	CDR3 protein
TRBV5-1	TRBJ2-1	-	CASSLAQISGVEQFF
TRBV23-1	TRBJ1-2	-	CASSQSGDRVNYGYTF
TRBV7-2	TRBJ2-7	-	CASSLGHLSYEQYF
TRBV7-9	TRBJ1-5	few	CASSPEGDRVDQPQHF
TRBV6-1	TRBJ2-5	-	CASSEVLSAQRGKETQYF
TRBV15	TRBJ2-2	few	CATRREPNTGELFF
TRBV6-1	TRBJ1-5	once	CASSALQGASGNQPQHF
TRBV27	TRBJ2-5	-	CASSRRTSLETQYF
TRBV19	TRBJ1-1	-	CASSMGGLDAFF
TRBV19	TRBJ2-1	-	CASSIAGAINEQFF
TRBV29-1	TRBJ1-2	-	CSVVHQSGGYTF
TRBV7-2	TRBJ1-1	-	CASSLTGGSTNTEAFF
TRBV19	TRBJ1-2	-	CASSIRGWTSGSGYGYTF
TRBV2	TRBJ2-4	-	CATGGPGASKNIQYF
TRBV30	TRBJ2-5	-	CAWGAFLPQETQYF
TRBV7-6	TRBJ2-1	once	CASSLASGRPGYNEQFF
TRBV6-5	TRBJ1-6	-	CASSYGVWGFTLHF
TRBV2	TRBJ2-4	-	CASSARQAKNIQYF
TRBV12-3/TRBV12-4	TRBJ2-5	-	CASRGHEQGQETQYF
TRBV4-2	TRBJ1-1	-	CASRRAQNTEAFF
TRBV7-9	TRBJ1-1	-	CASSSGTLEGTEAFF
TRBV7-3	TRBJ2-7	-	CASSLTGGNYEQYF
TRBV20-1	TRBJ2-5	-	CTVQERETQYF
TRBV7-3	TRBJ1-1	-	CASSSLGGVDTEAFF
TRBV15	TRBJ2-3	-	CATSRASGSSTDTQYF
TRBV7-9	TRBJ1-4	-	CASSLGGQGLYDEKLFF
TRBV6-1	TRBJ2-5	-	CASNKGLGTQYF
TRBV20-1	TRBJ2-5	-	CSARAYGLQETQYF
TRBV15	TRBJ1-2	-	CATSRDFEDGYTF
TRBV5-4	TRBJ2-3	-	CASSLGGTMGDTQYF
TRBV19	TRBJ1-1	once	CGTGARIGEAFF
TRBV29-1	TRBJ2-5	-	CSVEEGNHQETQYF
TRBV7-3	TRBJ2-3	-	CASSLLGLAGGPDTQYF
TRBV7-8	TRBJ2-2	-	CASTYRPRSRTGELFF
TRBV20-1	TRBJ2-3	-	CSARDLAGVTDTQYF
TRBV20-1	TRBJ2-7	-	CSARKGQVPYEQYF
TRBV7-6	TRBJ2-1	-	CASSSGTGGNEQFF
TRBV14	TRBJ2-5	-	CASSQRTGGQTQYF
TRBV7-9	TRBJ1-1	once	CASIIQGVNTEAFF
TRBV12-3/TRBV12-4	TRBJ1-1	-	CASTVAGGSEAFF
TRBV24-1	TRBJ1-4	-	CATGTGLNEKLFF
TRBV10-3	TRBJ2-3	few	CAISEVYQERGDTQYF
TRBV10-3	TRBJ2-6	-	CAISRERESSGANVLTF
TRBV6-1	TRBJ2-5	-	CASSGGGIKTQYF
TRBV19	TRBJ2-5	-	CASSITGQETQYF
TRBV6-1	TRBJ2-1	-	CASSLAGAYNEQFF
TRBV2	TRBJ1-1	-	CASRIQGGESEAFF
TRBV30	TRBJ2-7	-	CAWTSTYEQYF
TRBV30	TRBJ2-7	-	CAWSVGYYEQYF
TRBV12-3/TRBV12-4	TRBJ1-1	-	CASSFGGQGGTEAFF
TRBV12-3/TRBV12-4	TRBJ2-2	-	CASSVVDGANTGELFF
TRBV12-3/TRBV12-4	TRBJ2-5	-	CASSPQGVAQYF
TRBV7-2	TRBJ2-3	-	CASSHRSGGAGDTQYF
TRBV7-2	TRBJ2-2	-	CASSLQLGPGWTGELFF
TRBV20-1	TRBJ2-7	once	CSGRPGQGANYEQYF
TRBV9	TRBJ2-5	-	CASSVDIRQETQYF
TRBV5-1	TRBJ1-2	-	CASSSNTGERSGYTF
TRBV20-1	TRBJ2-7	-	CSASPTSGGHYEQYF
TRBV24-1	TRBJ2-2	-	CATSGTGANTGELFF